A selection of T cell receptor beta chains follows, all from one sample in a study of molecular identifiers for immune sequencing clone quantification. A single record per CDR3 protein comes from TCRdb applying MiXCR to the PCR reads. Altogether about 320,000 distinct CDR3 sequences are present, 20% to 25% being singletons, with the ten largest covering approximately 0.84%. The sample taken for sequencing was naive CD8+ T cells from blood, with Jurkat cell RNA spiked in. The origin of the receptors is a human donor in good health. Some libraries in this study had Jurkat cell RNA spiked in. Each CDR3 is given with its conserved first and last residue. A D gene is named only where the DNA matches it firmly. The size field is filled for only some rows; it gives once, few, many or a size class.

.	13	TRBV6-2/TRBV6-3	.	TRBJ2-3	CAGSPDLTDTQYF	TGTGCCGGCAGTCCGGACCTAACAGATACGCAGTATTTT
TRBD1	16	TRBV7-9	many	TRBJ1-1	CASSLARGLVGTEAFF	TGTGCCAGCAGCTTAGCCAGGGGGCTCGTGGGCACTGAAGCTTTCTTT
.	13	TRBV7-9	many	TRBJ2-7	CASSLGHGYEQYF	TGTGCCAGCAGCTTGGGACACGGATACGAGCAGTACTTC
.	9	TRBV29-1	many	TRBJ2-5	CSVLYTQYF	TGCAGCGTTCTCTACACCCAGTACTTC
.	16	TRBV10-3	few	TRBJ1-1	CAISESNNPMNTEAFF	TGTGCCATCAGTGAGTCGAATAACCCGATGAACACTGAAGCTTTCTTT
.	15	TRBV7-9	few	TRBJ2-7	CASSLYPQDSYEQYF	TGTGCCAGCAGCTTATACCCCCAGGACAGCTACGAGCAGTACTTC
.	15	TRBV27	few	TRBJ1-6	CASSPPGLINSPLHF	TGTGCCAGCAGCCCCCCAGGGTTGATCAATTCACCCCTCCACTTT
.	13	TRBV27	many	TRBJ1-5	CASSLRGPGPQHF	TGTGCCAGCAGTTTGCGGGGCCCGGGGCCCCAGCATTTT
.	16	TRBV4-3	many	TRBJ1-4	CASSQGALTTNEKLFF	TGCGCCAGCAGCCAAGGAGCCCTGACGACTAATGAAAAACTGTTTTTT
.	14	TRBV7-6	many	TRBJ1-1	CASSLEEWGFEAFF	TGTGCCAGCAGCTTAGAAGAATGGGGGTTTGAAGCTTTCTTT
TRBD2	13	TRBV4-3	.	TRBJ2-1	CASSERGNNEQFF	TGCGCCAGCAGCGAGCGGGGGAACAATGAGCAGTTCTTC
.	14	TRBV9	once	TRBJ2-3	CASSARRFTDTQFF	TGTGCCAGCAGCGCCCGGAGATTCACAGATACGCAGTTTTTT
TRBD1	13	TRBV7-9	.	TRBJ1-1	CASGSTGSKEAFF	TGTGCCAGCGGCTCGACAGGGTCTAAGGAGGCTTTCTTT
.	11	TRBV5-5	many	TRBJ2-7	CASSFDWEQYF	TGTGCCAGCAGCTTTGATTGGGAGCAGTACTTC
TRBD1	15	TRBV9	.	TRBJ1-3	CASSPTGTGFNTIYF	TGTGCCAGCAGCCCCACCGGGACAGGTTTCAACACCATATATTTT
TRBD2	16	TRBV7-2	.	TRBJ2-1	CASSLVLAETYNEQFF	TGTGCCAGCAGCTTAGTCCTAGCGGAGACCTACAATGAGCAGTTCTTC
.	15	TRBV16	many	TRBJ1-4	CASSRETGVGEKLFF	TGTGCCAGCAGCCGCGAGACAGGTGTCGGTGAAAAACTGTTTTTT
.	12	TRBV12-3/TRBV12-4	.	TRBJ2-3	CASSGQPDTQYF	TGTGCCAGCAGTGGACAGCCAGATACGCAGTATTTT
TRBD2	14	TRBV12-3/TRBV12-4	many	TRBJ2-3	CASNPGGAGDTQYF	TGTGCCAGCAACCCCGGGGGGGCTGGTGATACGCAGTATTTT
.	14	TRBV2	.	TRBJ2-3	CASSLRVSTDTQYF	TGTGCCAGCAGTTTAAGGGTCAGCACAGATACGCAGTATTTT
.	19	TRBV10-3	.	TRBJ2-3	CAISESLNQGLRRTDTQYF	TGTGCCATCAGTGAGTCGTTGAATCAGGGACTTCGACGCACAGATACGCAGTATTTT
.	15	TRBV7-7	many	TRBJ2-4	CASSDEQGPKNIQYF	TGTGCTAGCAGCGACGAACAGGGTCCCAAAAACATTCAGTACTTC
TRBD2	16	TRBV7-6	many	TRBJ2-3	CASSGRLAGSTDTQYF	TGTGCCAGCAGCGGGAGACTAGCGGGAAGCACAGATACGCAGTATTTT
TRBD2	13	TRBV20-1	many	TRBJ2-2	CSPQRGDTGELFF	TGCAGCCCGCAGCGGGGGGACACCGGGGAGCTGTTTTTT